A single TCR beta chain is shown here with its context. The data derive from a study of blood T cells in healthy people across ages. The use of a sample-barcoded 5' primer and a J-beta primer mix characterized a second PCR of roughly 7 to 11 cycles. A single record per CDR3 protein comes from TCRdb applying MiXCR to the 5' RACE reads. In the table there are over a million distinct CDR3 sequences, approximately 60% of which are singletons. V gave up 0 bases and J gave up 4 bases, with 7 bases separating them. This CDR3 is built from 14 residues. Germline-derived CDR1 and CDR2 are LGHNA and YSLEER. The sample taken for sequencing was blood. V and J are TRBV4-3 and TRBJ1-5, with D unclear. This TCR derives from a man in his late teens or twenties in good health. For the CDR3, the DNA is TGCGCCAGCAGCCAAGATGGCCTAAATCAGCCCCAGCATTTT. Its protein product is CASSQDGLNQPQHF.